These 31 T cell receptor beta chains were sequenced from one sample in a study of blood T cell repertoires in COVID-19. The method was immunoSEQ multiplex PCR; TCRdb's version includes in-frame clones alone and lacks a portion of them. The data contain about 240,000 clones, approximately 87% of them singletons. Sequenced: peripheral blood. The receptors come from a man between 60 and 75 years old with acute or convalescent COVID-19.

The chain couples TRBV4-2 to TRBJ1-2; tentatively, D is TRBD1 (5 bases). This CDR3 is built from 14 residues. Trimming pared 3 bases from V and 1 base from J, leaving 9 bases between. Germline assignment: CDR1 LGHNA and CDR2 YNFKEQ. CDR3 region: CASSHHRNNYGYTF. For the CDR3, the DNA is TGTGCCAGCAGCCACCACAGGAATAACTATGGCTACACCTTC.

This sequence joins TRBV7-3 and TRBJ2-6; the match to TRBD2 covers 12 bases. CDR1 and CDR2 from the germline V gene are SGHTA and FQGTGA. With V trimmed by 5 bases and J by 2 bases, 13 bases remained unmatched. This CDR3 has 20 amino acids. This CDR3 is CASSPGTGLAGGPGANVLTF. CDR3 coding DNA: TGTGCCAGCAGCCCCGGAACCGGGCTAGCGGGAGGGCCTGGGGCCAACGTCCTGACTTTC.

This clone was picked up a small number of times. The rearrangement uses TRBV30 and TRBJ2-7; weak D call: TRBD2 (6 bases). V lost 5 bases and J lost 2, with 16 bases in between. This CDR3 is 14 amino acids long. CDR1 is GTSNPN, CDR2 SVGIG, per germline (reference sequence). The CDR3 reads CAWATGTSTYEQYF. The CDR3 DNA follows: TGTGCCTGGGCCACCGGGACTTCGACCTACGAGCAGTACTTC.

This CDR3 is CASSLPGTYYGYTF. For the CDR3, the DNA is TGTGCCAGCAGCCTCCCCGGGACATACTATGGCTACACCTTC. The chain carries TRBV7-2 and TRBJ1-2; D perhaps matches TRBD1 (6 bases). CDR1 is SGHTA and CDR2 is FQGNSA in the germline V gene. CDR3 length: 14 residues. Deletions cut 5 bases from V and 3 bases from J, with 13 bases between.

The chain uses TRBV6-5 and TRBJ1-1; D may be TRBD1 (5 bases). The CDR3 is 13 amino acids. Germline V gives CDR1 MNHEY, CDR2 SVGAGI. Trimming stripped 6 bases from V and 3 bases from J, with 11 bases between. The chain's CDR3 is CASSPSGYTEAFF. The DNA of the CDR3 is TGTGCCAGCAGCCCCTCAGGGTACACTGAAGCTTTCTTT.

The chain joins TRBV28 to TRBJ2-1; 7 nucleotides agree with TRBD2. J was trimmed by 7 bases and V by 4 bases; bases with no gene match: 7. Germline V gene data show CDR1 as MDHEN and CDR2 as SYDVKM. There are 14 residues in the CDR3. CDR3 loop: CASSSVTSRNEQFF. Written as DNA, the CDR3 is TGTGCCAGCAGTTCCGTGACTAGCCGGAATGAGCAGTTCTTC.

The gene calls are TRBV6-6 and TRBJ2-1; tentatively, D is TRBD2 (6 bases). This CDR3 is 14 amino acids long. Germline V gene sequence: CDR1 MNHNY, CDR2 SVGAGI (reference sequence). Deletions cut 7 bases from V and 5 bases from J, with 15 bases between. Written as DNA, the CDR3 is TGTGCCAGCACTAATAGCCGGGGGAACAATGAGCAGTTCTTC. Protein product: CASTNSRGNNEQFF.

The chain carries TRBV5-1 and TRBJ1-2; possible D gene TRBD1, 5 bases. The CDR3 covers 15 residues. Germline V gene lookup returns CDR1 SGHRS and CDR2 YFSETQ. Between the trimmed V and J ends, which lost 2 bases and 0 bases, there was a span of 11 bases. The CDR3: CASSLTRDSNYGYTF. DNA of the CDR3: TGCGCCAGCAGCTTAACACGGGACTCTAACTATGGCTACACCTTC. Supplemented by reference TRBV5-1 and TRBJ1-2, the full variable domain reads KAGVTQTPRYLIKTRGQQVTLSCSPISGHRSVSWYQQTPGQGLQFLFEYFSETQRNKGNFPGRFSGRQFSNSRSEMNVSTLELGDSALYLCASSLTRDSNYGYTFGSGTRLTVV.

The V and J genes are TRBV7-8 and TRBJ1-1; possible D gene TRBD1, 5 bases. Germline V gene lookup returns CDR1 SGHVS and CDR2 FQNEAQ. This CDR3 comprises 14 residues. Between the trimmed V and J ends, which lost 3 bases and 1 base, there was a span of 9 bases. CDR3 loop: CASSFGRANTEAFF. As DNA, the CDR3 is TGTGCCAGCAGCTTCGGCAGGGCGAACACTGAAGCTTTCTTT.

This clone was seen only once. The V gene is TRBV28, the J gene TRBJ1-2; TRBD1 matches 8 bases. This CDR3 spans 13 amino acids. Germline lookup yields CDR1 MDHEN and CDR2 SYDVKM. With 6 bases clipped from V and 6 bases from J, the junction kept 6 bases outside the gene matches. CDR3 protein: CASSSRGLNGYTF. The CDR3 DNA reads TGTGCCAGCAGCTCCAGGGGGCTAAATGGCTACACCTTC.

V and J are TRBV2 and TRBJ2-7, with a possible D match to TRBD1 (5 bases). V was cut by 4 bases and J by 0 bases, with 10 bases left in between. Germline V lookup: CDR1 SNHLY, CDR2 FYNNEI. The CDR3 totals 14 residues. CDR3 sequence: CASSGQLSSYEQYF. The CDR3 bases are TGTGCCAGCAGTGGACAGTTAAGCTCCTACGAGCAGTACTTC.

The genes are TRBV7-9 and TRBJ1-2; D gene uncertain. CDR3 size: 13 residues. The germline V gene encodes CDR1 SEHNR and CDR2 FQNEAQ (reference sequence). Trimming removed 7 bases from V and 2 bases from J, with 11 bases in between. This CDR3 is CASKEGANYGYTF. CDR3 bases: TGTGCCAGCAAAGAGGGTGCAAACTATGGCTACACCTTC.

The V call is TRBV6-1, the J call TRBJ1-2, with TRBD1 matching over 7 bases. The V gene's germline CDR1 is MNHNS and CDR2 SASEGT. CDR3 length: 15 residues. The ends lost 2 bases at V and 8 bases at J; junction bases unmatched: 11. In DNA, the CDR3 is TGTGCCAGCAGTGAACGCAATACAGGGGTAGGCGGCTACACCTTC. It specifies CASSERNTGVGGYTF.

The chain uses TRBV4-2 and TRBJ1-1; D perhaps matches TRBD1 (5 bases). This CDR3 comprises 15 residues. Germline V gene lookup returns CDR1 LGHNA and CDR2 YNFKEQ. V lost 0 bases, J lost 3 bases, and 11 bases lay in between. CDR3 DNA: TGTGCCAGCAGCCAAGACACTCGACAGTACACTGAAGCTTTCTTT. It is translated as CASSQDTRQYTEAFF.

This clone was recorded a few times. CDR3 bases: TGTGCCAGCAGCTCCTTAGCGGGGGCCGCCTACGAGCAGTACTTC. Encoded protein: CASSSLAGAAYEQYF. The chain has TRBV7-9 and TRBJ2-7, with 9 bases lining up with TRBD2. The CDR3 has 15 amino acids. V gave up 4 bases and J gave up 2 bases; unmatched junction bases: 6. Germline V gene lookup returns CDR1 SEHNR and CDR2 FQNEAQ (reference sequence).

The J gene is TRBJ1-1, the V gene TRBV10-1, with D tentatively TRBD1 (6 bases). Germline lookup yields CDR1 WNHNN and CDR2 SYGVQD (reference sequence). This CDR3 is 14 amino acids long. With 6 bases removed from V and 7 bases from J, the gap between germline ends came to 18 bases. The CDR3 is CASRADRAEDEAFF. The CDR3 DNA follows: TGCGCCAGCAGGGCGGACAGAGCCGAGGATGAAGCTTTCTTT.

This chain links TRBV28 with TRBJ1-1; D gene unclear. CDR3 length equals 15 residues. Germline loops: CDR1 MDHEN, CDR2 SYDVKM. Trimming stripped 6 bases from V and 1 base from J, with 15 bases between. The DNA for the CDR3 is TGTGCCAGCAGGGCCCCCCGGGGATCGAACACTGAAGCTTTCTTT. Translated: CASRAPRGSNTEAFF.

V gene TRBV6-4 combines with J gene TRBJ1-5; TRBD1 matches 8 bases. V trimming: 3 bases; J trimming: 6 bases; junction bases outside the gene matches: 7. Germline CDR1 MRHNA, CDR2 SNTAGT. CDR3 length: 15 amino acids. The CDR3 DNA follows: TGTGCCAGCAGTGAAAATACAGGGGGGGGTCAGCCCCAGCATTTT. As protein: CASSENTGGGQPQHF.

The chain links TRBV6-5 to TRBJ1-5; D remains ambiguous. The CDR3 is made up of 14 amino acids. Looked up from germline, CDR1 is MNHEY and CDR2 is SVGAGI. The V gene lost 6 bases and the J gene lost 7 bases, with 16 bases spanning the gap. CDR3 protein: CASSEGTSGQPQHF. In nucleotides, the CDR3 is TGTGCCAGCAGCGAGGGAACCTCGGGGCAGCCCCAGCATTTT.

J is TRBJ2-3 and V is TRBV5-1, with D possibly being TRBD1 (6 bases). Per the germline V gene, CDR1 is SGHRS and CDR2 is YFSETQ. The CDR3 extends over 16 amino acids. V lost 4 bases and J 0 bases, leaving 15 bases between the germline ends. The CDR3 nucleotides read TGCGCCAGCAGCCCGGACAGTTGGCCTAGCACAGATACGCAGTATTTT. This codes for CASSPDSWPSTDTQYF.

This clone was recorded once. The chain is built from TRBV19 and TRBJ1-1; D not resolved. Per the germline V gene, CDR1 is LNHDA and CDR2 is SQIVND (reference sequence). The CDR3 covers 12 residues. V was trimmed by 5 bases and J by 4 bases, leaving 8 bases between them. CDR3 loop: CASSVFGTEAFF. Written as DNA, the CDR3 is TGTGCCAGTAGTGTTTTCGGCACTGAAGCTTTCTTT.

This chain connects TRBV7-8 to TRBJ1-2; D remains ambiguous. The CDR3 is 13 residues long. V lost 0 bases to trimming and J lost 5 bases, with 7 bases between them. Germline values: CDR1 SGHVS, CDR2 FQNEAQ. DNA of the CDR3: TGTGCCAGCAGCTTAGCTGAGGCTTATGGCTACACCTTC. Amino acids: CASSLAEAYGYTF.

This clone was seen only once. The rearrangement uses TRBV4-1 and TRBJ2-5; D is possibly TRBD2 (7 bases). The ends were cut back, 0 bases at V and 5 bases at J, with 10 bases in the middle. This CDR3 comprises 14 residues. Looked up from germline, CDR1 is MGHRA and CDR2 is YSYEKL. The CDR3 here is CASSQEGGRETQYF. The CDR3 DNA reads TGCGCCAGCAGCCAAGAGGGGGGGCGGGAGACCCAGTACTTC.

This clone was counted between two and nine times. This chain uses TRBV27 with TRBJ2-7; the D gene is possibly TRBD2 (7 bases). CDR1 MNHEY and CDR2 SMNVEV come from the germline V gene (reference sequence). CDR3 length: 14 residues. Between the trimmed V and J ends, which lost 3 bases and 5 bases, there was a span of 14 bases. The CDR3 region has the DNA TGTGCCAGCAGTTTTGGGGGGGGCGACAACGAGCAGTACTTC. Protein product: CASSFGGGDNEQYF.

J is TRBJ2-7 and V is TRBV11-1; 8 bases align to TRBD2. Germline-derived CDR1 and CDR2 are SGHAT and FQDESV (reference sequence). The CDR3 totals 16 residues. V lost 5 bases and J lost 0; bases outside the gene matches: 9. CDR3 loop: CASSRQPSGSSYEQYF. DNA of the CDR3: TGTGCCAGCAGCCGTCAGCCGAGCGGGAGCTCCTACGAGCAGTACTTC. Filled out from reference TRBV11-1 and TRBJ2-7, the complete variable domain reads EAEVAQSPRYKITEKSQAVAFWCDPISGHATLYWYRQILGQGPELLVQFQDESVVDDSQLPKDRFSAERLKGVDSTLKIQPAELGDSAMYLCASSRQPSGSSYEQYFGPGTRLTVT.

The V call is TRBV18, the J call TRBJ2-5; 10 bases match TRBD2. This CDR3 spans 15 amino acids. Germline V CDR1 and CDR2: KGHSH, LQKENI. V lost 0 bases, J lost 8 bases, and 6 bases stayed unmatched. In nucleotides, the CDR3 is TGTGCCAGCTCACCACCCGGGACTAGCGATCTAACCCAGTACTTC. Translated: CASSPPGTSDLTQYF.

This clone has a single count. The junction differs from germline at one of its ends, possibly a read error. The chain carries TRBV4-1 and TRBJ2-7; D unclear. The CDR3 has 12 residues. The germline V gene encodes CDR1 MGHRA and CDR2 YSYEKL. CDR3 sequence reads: CASSQDPYQQYF. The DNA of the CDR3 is TGCGCCAGCAGCCAAGACCCCTACCAGCAGTACTTC.

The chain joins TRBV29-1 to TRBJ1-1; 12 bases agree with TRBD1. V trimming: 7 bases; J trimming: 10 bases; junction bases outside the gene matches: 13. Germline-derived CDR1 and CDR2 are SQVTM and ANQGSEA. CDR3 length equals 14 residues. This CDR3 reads CSGGQGAPLPVAFF. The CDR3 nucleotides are TGCAGCGGGGGACAGGGGGCCCCTCTACCTGTAGCTTTCTTT.

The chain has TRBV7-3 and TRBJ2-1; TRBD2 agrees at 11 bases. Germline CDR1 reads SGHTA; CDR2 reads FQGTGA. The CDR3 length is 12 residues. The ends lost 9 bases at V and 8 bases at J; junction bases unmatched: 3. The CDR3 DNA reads TGTGCCAGTAGCGGGAGGGAACATGAGCAGTTCTTC. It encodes CASSGREHEQFF. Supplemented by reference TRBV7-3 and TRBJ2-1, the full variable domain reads GAGVSQTPSNKVTEKGKYVELRCDPISGHTALYWYRQSLGQGPEFLIYFQGTGAADDSGLPNDRFFAVRPEGSVSTLKIQRTERGDSAVYLCASSGREHEQFFGPGTRLTVL.

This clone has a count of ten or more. The CDR3 protein is CASSPTPGAGNTIYF. The CDR3 nucleotides are TGCGCCAGCAGCCCGACCCCAGGGGCGGGAAACACCATATATTTT. The rearrangement links TRBV4-3 to TRBJ1-3, with D tentatively TRBD1 (6 bases). The V gene's germline CDR1 is LGHNA and CDR2 YSLEER. Trimming removed 4 bases at V and 4 bases at J, with 14 bases between. The length of the CDR3 is 15 residues.

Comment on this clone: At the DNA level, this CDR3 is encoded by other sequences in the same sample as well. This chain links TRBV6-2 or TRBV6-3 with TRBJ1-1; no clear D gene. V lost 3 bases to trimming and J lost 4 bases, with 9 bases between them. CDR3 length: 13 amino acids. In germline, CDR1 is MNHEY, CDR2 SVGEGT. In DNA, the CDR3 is TGTGCCAGCAGTTATTCCCCCGGCACTGAAGCTTTCTTT. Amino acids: CASSYSPGTEAFF.